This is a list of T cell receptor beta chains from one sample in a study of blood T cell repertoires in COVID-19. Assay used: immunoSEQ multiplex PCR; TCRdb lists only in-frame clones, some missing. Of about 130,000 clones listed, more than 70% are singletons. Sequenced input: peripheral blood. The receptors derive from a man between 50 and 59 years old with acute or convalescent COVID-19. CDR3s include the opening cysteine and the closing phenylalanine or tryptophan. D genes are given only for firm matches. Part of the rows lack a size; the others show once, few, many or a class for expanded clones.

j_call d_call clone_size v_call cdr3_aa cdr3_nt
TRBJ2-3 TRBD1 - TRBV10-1 CASSKTGTAITDTQYF TGCGCCAGCAGCAAAACCGGGACAGCAATCACAGATACGCAGTATTTT
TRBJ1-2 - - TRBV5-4 CASSYGGGQGDGYTF TGTGCCAGCAGCTACGGGGGAGGGCAGGGAGATGGCTACACCTTC
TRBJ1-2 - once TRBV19 CASTKGGGSIIYGYTF TGTGCCAGTACCAAAGGAGGCGGCTCAATCATCTATGGCTACACCTTC
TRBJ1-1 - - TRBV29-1 CSVEVRTEAFF TGCAGCGTTGAAGTGCGGACTGAAGCTTTCTTT
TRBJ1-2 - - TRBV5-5 CASSPDSWSGYTF TGTGCCAGCAGCCCGGACAGTTGGAGCGGCTACACCTTC
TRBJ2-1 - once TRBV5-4 CASSLGLRTGYEQFF TGTGCCAGCAGCTTGGGGCTCCGAACGGGTTATGAGCAGTTCTTC
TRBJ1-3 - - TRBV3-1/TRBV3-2 CASSQGGATSGNTIYF TGTGCCAGCAGCCAGGGTGGGGCCACCTCTGGAAACACCATATATTTT
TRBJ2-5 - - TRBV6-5 CASSTGGWETQYF TGTGCCAGCAGTACGGGGGGCTGGGAGACCCAGTACTTC
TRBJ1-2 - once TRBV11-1 CASSLAPQVHGYTF TGTGCCAGCAGCTTAGCCCCACAGGTCCATGGCTACACCTTC
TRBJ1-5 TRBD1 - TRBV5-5 CASSLGQGPLPQHF TGTGCCAGCAGCTTGGGACAGGGGCCCTTGCCCCAGCATTTT
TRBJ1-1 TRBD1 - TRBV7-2 CASSRRTGDLGTEAFF TGTGCCAGCAGCCGTCGGACAGGTGACTTGGGCACTGAAGCTTTCTTT
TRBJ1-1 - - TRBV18 CASSPIGPGGGNTEAFF TGTGCCAGCTCACCTATAGGCCCCGGCGGGGGGAACACTGAAGCTTTCTTT
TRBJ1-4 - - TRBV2 CASSAQVTNEKLFF TGTGCCAGCAGCGCGCAGGTGACCAATGAAAAACTGTTTTTT
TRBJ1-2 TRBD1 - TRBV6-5 CASSPGDRWRGTF TGTGCCAGCAGCCCCGGGGACAGGTGGAGAGGGACCTTC
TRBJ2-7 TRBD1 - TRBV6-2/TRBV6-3 CASSYFYLDREPYEQYF TGTGCCAGCAGTTACTTCTACCTCGACAGGGAGCCCTACGAGCAGTACTTC
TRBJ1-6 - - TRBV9 CASSVVGAFGNSPLHF TGTGCCAGCAGCGTAGTGGGGGCGTTTGGCAATTCACCCCTCCACTTT
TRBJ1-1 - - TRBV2 CASSTTRMNTEAFF TGTGCCAGCAGTACGACACGCATGAACACTGAAGCTTTCTTT
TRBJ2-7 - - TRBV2 CASSANYEQYF TGTGCCAGCAGCGCGAACTACGAGCAGTACTTC
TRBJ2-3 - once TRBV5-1 CASSLTRVDLRGTQYF TGCGCCAGCAGCTTGACCCGGGTGGACCTACGGGGTACGCAGTATTTT
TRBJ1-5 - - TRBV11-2 CASSPQGQSNQPQHF TGTGCCAGCAGTCCACAGGGACAATCCAATCAGCCCCAGCATTTT
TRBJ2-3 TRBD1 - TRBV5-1 CASSLVPQGATTDTQYF TGCGCCAGCAGCTTGGTCCCACAGGGGGCAACCACAGATACGCAGTATTTT
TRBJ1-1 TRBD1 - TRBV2 CASSERQGANTEAFF TGTGCCAGCAGTGAACGGCAGGGGGCGAACACTGAAGCTTTCTTT
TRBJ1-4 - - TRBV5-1 CASKSGPVTNEKLFF TGCGCCAGCAAGTCAGGCCCAGTAACTAATGAAAAACTGTTTTTT
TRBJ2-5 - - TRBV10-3 CAISLGVQETQYF TGTGCCATCAGCCTCGGGGTACAAGAGACCCAGTACTTC
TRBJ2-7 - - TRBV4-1 CASSQDRGLYEQYF TGCGCCAGCAGCCAAGATCGAGGCCTCTACGAGCAGTACTTC
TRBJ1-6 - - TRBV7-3 CASSLLGANSPLHF TGTGCCAGCAGCTTATTGGGGGCGAATTCACCCCTCCACTTT
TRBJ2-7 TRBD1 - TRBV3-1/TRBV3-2 CASSQLGTGPYEQYF TGTGCCAGCAGCCAACTGGGGACAGGTCCCTACGAGCAGTACTTC
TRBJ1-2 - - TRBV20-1 CSAVTEGYTF TGCAGTGCCGTGACAGAGGGCTACACCTTC
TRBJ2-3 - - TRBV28 CASSFRWDTQYF TGTGCCAGCAGTTTCAGGTGGGATACGCAGTATTTT
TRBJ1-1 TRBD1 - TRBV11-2 CASSPRGGWTEAFF TGTGCCAGCAGCCCCCGAGGGGGCTGGACTGAAGCTTTCTTT
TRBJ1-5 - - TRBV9 CASSPRGGQPQHF TGTGCCAGCAGCCCCCGGGGGGGCCAGCCCCAGCATTTT
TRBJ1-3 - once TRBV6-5 CASRSSGNTIYF TGTGCCAGCAGGAGTTCTGGAAACACCATATATTTT
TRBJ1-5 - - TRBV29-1 CSVDFGGGQPQHF TGCAGCGTTGATTTTGGGGGCGGGCAGCCCCAGCATTTT
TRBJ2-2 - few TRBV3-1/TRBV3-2 CASSQGEVGELFF TGTGCCAGCAGCCAGGGGGAGGTCGGGGAGCTGTTTTTT
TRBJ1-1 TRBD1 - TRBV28 CASTLQGAQGLSEAFF TGTGCCAGCACCCTACAGGGGGCCCAGGGGTTGAGTGAAGCTTTCTTT
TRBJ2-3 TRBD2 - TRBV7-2 CASSLVGGTDTQYF TGTGCCAGCAGCTTAGTGGGGGGGACAGATACGCAGTATTTT
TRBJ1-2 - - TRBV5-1 CASPAPDSHGYTF TGCGCCAGCCCGGCGCCGGACAGCCATGGCTACACCTTC
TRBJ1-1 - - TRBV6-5 CASSPRGGTNTEAFF TGTGCCAGCAGCCCCCGAGGTGGAACGAACACTGAAGCTTTCTTT
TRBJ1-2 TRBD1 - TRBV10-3 CAISESRDRVGYTF TGTGCCATCAGTGAGTCCCGGGACAGGGTCGGCTACACCTTC
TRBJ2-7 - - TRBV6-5 CASSYSRWQSYEQYF TGTGCCAGCAGTTACTCGAGGTGGCAGTCCTACGAGCAGTACTTC
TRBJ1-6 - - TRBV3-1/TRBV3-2 CASNFLLEGVVSSPLHF TGTGCCAGCAACTTCCTTTTGGAGGGAGTTGTAAGTTCACCCCTCCACTTT
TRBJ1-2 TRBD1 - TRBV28 CASSPGQGASSVYGYTF TGTGCCAGCAGCCCGGGACAGGGGGCCTCGTCAGTCTATGGCTACACCTTC
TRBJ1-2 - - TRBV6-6 CASLDSQANYGYTF TGTGCCAGTTTAGACAGCCAAGCTAACTATGGCTACACCTTC
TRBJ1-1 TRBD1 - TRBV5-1 CASSSQGEGTEAFF TGCGCCAGCAGCTCACAGGGGGAAGGCACTGAAGCTTTCTTT
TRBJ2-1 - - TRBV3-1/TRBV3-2 CASSPGDSDNEQFF TGTGCCAGCAGCCCCGGGGACTCGGACAATGAGCAGTTCTTC